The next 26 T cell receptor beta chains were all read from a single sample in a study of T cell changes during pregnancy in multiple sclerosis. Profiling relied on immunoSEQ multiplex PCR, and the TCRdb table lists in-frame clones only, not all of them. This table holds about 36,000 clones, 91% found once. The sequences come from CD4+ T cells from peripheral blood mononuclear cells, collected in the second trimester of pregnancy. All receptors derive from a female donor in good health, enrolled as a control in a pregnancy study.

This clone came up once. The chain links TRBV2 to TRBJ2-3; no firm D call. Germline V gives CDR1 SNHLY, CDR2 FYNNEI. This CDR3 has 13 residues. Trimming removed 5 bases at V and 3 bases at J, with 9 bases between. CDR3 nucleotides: TGTGCCAGCAGTAAGAGTTTTACAGATACGCAGTATTTT. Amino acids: CASSKSFTDTQYF.

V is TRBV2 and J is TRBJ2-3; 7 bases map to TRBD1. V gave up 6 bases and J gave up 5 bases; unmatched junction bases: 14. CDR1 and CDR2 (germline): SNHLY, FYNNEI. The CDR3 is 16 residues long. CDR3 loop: CASRPTGILIRDTQYF. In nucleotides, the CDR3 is TGTGCCAGCAGACCGACAGGGATATTGATCAGAGATACGCAGTATTTT.

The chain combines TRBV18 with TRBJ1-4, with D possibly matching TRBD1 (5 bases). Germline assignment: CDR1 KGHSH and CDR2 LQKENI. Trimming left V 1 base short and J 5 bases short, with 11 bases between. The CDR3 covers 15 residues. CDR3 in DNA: TGTGCCAGCTCACCACTGTCGACAGAAAATGAAAAACTGTTTTTT. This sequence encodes CASSPLSTENEKLFF.

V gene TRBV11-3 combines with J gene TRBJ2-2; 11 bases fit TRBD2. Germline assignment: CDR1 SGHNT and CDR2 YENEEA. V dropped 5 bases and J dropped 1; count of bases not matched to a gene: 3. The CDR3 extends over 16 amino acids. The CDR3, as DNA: TGTGCCAGCAGCCTAACTAGCGGGGGGAACACCGGGGAGCTGTTTTTT. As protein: CASSLTSGGNTGELFF.

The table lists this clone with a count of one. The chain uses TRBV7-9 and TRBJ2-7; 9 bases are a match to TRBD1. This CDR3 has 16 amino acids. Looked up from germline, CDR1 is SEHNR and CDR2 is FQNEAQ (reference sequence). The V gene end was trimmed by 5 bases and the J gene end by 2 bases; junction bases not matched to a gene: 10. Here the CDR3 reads CASSGAGTGRTYEQYF. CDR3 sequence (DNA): TGTGCCAGCAGCGGAGCCGGGACAGGGCGGACCTACGAGCAGTACTTC.

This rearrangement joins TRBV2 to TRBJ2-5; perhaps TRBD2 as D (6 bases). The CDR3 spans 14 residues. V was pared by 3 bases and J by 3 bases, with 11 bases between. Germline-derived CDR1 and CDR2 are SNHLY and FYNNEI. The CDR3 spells CASSDAGGKETQYF. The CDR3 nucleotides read TGTGCCAGCAGTGATGCTGGGGGGAAAGAGACCCAGTACTTC.

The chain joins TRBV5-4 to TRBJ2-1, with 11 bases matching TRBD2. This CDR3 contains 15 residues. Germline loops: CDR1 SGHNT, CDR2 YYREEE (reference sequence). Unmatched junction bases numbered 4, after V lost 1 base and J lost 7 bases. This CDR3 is CASSLSGTSGNEQFF. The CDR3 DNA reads TGTGCCAGCAGCTTGTCCGGGACTAGCGGAAATGAGCAGTTCTTC.

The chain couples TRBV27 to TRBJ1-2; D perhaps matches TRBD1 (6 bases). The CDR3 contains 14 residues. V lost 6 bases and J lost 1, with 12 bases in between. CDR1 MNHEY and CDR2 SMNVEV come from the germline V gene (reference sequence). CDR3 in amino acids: CASRSRGGNYGYTF. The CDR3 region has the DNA TGTGCCAGCAGGTCGAGAGGGGGTAACTATGGCTACACCTTC.

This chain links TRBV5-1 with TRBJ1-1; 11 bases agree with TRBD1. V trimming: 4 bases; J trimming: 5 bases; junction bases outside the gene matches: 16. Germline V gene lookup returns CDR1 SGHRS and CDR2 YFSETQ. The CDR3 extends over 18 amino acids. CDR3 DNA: TGCGCCAGCAGCCCCGGAATGGACAGGGGGCGGGTGGGGACTGAAGCTTTCTTT. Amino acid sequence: CASSPGMDRGRVGTEAFF.

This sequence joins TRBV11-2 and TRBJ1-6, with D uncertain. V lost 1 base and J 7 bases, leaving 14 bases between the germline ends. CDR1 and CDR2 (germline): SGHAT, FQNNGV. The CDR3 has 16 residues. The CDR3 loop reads CASSLVIKRRNSPLHF. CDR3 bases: TGTGCCAGCAGCTTAGTAATTAAGAGGAGGAATTCACCCCTCCACTTT. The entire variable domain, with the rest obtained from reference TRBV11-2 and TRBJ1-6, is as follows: EAGVAQSPRYKIIEKRQSVAFWCNPISGHATLYWYQQILGQGPKLLIQFQNNGVVDDSQLPKDRFSAERLKGVDSTLKIQPAKLEDSAVYLCASSLVIKRRNSPLHFGNGTRLTVT.

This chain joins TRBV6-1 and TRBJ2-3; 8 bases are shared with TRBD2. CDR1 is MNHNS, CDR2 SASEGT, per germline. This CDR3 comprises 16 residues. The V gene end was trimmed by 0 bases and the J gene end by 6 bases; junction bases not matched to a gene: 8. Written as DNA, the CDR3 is TGTGCCAGCAGTGAAGCTCCAGCGGGAGTAGGGGATACGCAGTATTTT. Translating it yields CASSEAPAGVGDTQYF.

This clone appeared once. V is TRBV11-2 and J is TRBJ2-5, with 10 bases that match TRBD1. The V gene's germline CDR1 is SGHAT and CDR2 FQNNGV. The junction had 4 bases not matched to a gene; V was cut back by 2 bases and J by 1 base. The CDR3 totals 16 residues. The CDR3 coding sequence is TGTGCCAGCAGCTTAATGACAGGGGGCTTCCAAGAGACCCAGTACTTC. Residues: CASSLMTGGFQETQYF.

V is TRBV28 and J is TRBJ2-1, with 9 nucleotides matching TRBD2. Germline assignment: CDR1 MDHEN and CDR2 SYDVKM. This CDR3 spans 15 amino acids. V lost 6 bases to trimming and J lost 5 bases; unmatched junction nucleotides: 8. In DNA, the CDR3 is TGTGCCAGCAGCTCCGCTAGCGGGACAAACAATGAGCAGTTCTTC. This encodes CASSSASGTNNEQFF.

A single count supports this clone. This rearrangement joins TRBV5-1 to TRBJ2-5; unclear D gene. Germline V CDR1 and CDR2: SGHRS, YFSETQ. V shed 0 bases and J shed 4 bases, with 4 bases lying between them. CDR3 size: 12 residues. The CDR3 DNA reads TGCGCCAGCAGCTTGGCACTAGAGACCCAGTACTTC. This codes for CASSLALETQYF.

In DNA, the CDR3 is TGTGCCAGCAGACGCACAGGGGGAGACTATGGCTACACCTTC. It yields the protein CASRRTGGDYGYTF. V is TRBV27 and J is TRBJ1-2, with TRBD1 identical over 8 bases. CDR3 length equals 14 residues. Germline CDR1 and CDR2: MNHEY and SMNVEV (reference sequence). Unmatched junction bases numbered 6, after V lost 6 bases and J lost 3 bases.

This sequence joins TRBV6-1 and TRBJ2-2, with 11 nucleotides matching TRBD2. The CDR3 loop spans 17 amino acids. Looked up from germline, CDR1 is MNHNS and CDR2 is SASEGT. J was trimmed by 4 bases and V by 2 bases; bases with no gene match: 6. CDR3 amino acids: CASSELLAGGTTGELFF. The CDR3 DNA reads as TGTGCCAGCAGTGAACTGCTAGCGGGAGGAACCACCGGGGAGCTGTTTTTT.

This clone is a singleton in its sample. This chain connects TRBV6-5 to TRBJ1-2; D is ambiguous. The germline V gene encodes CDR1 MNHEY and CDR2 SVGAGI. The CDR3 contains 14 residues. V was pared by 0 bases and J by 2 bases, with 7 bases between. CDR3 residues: CASSYSTQNYGYTF. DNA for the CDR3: TGTGCCAGCAGTTACTCGACACAAAACTATGGCTACACCTTC.

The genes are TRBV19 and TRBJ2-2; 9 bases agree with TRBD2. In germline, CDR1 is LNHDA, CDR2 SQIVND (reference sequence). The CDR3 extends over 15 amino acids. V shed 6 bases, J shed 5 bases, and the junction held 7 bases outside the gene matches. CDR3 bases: TGTGCCAGTAGGCGGGAGGGCCGGGGGACCGGGGAGCTGTTTTTT. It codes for CASRREGRGTGELFF.

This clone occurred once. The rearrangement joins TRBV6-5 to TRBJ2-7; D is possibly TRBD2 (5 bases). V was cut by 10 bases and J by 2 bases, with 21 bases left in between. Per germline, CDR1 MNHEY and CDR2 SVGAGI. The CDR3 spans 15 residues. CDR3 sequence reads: CATTGKEEIPYEQYF. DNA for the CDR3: TGTGCCACCACCGGGAAAGAGGAGATACCCTACGAGCAGTACTTC.

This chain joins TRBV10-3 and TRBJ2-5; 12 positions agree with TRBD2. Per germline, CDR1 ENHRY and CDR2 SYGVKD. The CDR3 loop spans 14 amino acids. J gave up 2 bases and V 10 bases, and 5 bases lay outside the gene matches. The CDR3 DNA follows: TGTGCCAGCTCCGGACTAGCGGGACAAGAGACCCAGTACTTC. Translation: CASSGLAGQETQYF.

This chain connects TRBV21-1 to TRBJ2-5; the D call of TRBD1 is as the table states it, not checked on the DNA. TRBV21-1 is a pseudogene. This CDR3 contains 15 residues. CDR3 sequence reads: CASSTRNRGWETQYF. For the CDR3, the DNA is TGTGCCAGCAGCACTCGTAACAGGGGTTGGGAGACCCAGTACTTC.

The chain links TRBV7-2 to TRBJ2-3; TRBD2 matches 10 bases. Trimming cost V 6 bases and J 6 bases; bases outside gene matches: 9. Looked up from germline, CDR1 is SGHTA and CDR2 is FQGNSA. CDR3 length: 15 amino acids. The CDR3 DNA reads TGTGCCAGCAGACCCCAAGCGGGAGGGATTGATACGCAGTATTTT. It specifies CASRPQAGGIDTQYF.

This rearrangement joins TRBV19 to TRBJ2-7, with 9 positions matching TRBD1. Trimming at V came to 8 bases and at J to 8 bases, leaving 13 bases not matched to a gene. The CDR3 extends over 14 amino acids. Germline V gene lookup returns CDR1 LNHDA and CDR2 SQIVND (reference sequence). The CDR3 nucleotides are TGTGCCAGTCAGACGGGACAGGGCTCTACGAAGCAGTACTTC. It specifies CASQTGQGSTKQYF.

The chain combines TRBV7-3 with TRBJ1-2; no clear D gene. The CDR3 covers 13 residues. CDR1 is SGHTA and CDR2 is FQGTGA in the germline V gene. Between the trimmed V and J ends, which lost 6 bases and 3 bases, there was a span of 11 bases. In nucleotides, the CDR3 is TGTGCCAGCAGGGCGGGCCCAGACTATGGCTACACCTTC. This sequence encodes CASRAGPDYGYTF.

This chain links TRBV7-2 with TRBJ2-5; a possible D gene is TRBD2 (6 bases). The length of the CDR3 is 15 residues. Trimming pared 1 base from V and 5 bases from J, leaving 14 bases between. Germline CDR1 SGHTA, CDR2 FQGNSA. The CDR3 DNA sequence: TGTGCCAGCAGCTTAGATGTCAGCGCGGGGGAGACCCAGTACTTC. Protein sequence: CASSLDVSAGETQYF.

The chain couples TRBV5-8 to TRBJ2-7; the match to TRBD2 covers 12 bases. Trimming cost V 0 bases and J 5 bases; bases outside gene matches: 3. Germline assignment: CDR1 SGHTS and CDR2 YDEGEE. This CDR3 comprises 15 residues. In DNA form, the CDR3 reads TGTGCCAGCAGCTTGGGAGCTAGCGGGAGGGACGAGCAGTACTTC. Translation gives CASSLGASGRDEQYF.